Below, 30 T cell receptor beta chains from the same sample are listed, as sequenced in a study of Ad26.COV2.S vaccination and SARS-CoV-2 variants. Libraries were prepared by immunoSEQ multiplex PCR; TCRdb keeps only in-frame clonotypes and omits some of them. The sample contains roughly 320,000 clones, just over 85% of which appear only once. Treatment described: roughly 18 received Ad26.COV2.S at low or high dose, single or two shots; about five received placebo; per-sample allocation not given. Sampling was done on day 63 after the first vaccine or placebo injection. Here the sequenced sample was peripheral blood, taken in a trial of Ad26.COV2.S vaccine versus placebo. The receptors originated from a person aged 18 to 59 who received the Ad26.COV2.S COVID-19 vaccine or a placebo.

The rearrangement joins TRBV24-1 to TRBJ2-2; 7 nucleotides align to TRBD1. J gave up 4 bases and V 7 bases, and 2 bases lay outside the gene matches. The CDR3 length is 13 residues. Germline loops: CDR1 KGHDR, CDR2 SFDVKD. CDR3 sequence reads: CATRDRITGELFF. The CDR3 bases are TGTGCCACCAGGGACAGGATCACCGGGGAGCTGTTTTTT.

The V and J genes are TRBV6-1 and TRBJ2-7; the match to TRBD2 covers 9 bases. The germline gives CDR1 MNHNS, CDR2 SASEGT. This CDR3 is built from 19 residues. After removal of 3 bases from V and 5 bases from J, the junction contained 20 bases not matched to a gene. This CDR3 is CASSDAPRSSGGPQDEQYF. The CDR3 DNA follows: TGTGCCAGCAGTGACGCACCGAGGTCCAGCGGGGGGCCTCAGGACGAGCAGTACTTC.

CDR3: CASSPLWTSNTEAFF. The CDR3 nucleotides read TGTGCCAGCAGCCCTCTTTGGACCTCGAACACTGAAGCTTTCTTT. The chain carries TRBV7-2 and TRBJ1-1; D gene ambiguous. Germline V gene lookup returns CDR1 SGHTA and CDR2 FQGNSA. V shed 5 bases and J shed 1 base, with 14 bases lying between them. The CDR3 is 15 residues long.

The rearrangement uses TRBV11-2 and TRBJ2-7; D possibly corresponds to TRBD1 (6 bases). The germline V and J ends were trimmed by 1 base and 3 bases, with 13 bases remaining between them. The CDR3 runs to 15 residues. CDR1 SGHAT and CDR2 FQNNGV come from the germline V gene. This CDR3 is CASSLGLGTYYEQYF. The CDR3 DNA sequence: TGTGCCAGCAGCTTAGGTCTTGGGACATACTACGAGCAGTACTTC.

The chain is built from TRBV9 and TRBJ2-1; D is unresolved. The ends were cut back, 0 bases at V and 7 bases at J, with 11 bases in the middle. Germline V gene sequence: CDR1 SGDLS, CDR2 YYNGEE. The CDR3 has 14 amino acids. The CDR3 sequence: CASSVEWARNEQFF. Here the CDR3 DNA reads TGTGCCAGCAGCGTAGAATGGGCGCGGAATGAGCAGTTCTTC.

This sequence joins TRBV6-5 and TRBJ2-2; D is undetermined. This CDR3 region has 13 residues. V was pared by 7 bases and J by 1 base, with 7 bases between. Germline CDR1 is MNHEY and CDR2 is SVGAGI. The CDR3 nucleotides read TGTGCCAGCAATCCGGGGAACACCGGGGAGCTGTTTTTT. This codes for CASNPGNTGELFF.

This rearrangement joins TRBV2 to TRBJ2-1, with D possibly TRBD2 on 6 matching bases. Germline-derived CDR1 and CDR2 are SNHLY and FYNNEI. Trimming pared 6 bases from V and 5 bases from J, leaving 14 bases between. The CDR3 consists of 14 residues. The CDR3 DNA reads TGTGCCAGCAGGGTCGCCGGGACTCACAATGAGCAGTTCTTC. Protein: CASRVAGTHNEQFF.

This chain uses TRBV6-5 with TRBJ1-2; D possibly corresponds to TRBD1 (6 bases). The CDR3 is 13 amino acids. Deletions cut 7 bases from V and 2 bases from J, with 11 bases between. The germline V gene has CDR1 MNHEY and CDR2 SVGAGI. The CDR3 nucleotides read TGTGCCAGCACCCGCGGACAGAACTATGGCTACACCTTC. It translates to CASTRGQNYGYTF.

The chain combines TRBV18 with TRBJ2-2; D is ambiguous. The CDR3 is 16 amino acids. V shed 0 bases and J shed 3 bases, with 11 bases lying between them. The germline V gene has CDR1 KGHSH and CDR2 LQKENI. The CDR3 DNA reads as TGTGCCAGCTCACCACCTAGACAAACCCACACCGGGGAGCTGTTTTTT. This gives the protein CASSPPRQTHTGELFF.

This chain links TRBV6-4 with TRBJ1-1; D is ambiguous. V was clipped by 5 bases and J by 8 bases, with 15 bases between them. Germline CDR1 and CDR2: MRHNA and SNTAGT. This CDR3 comprises 13 residues. The CDR3 DNA is TGTGCCAGCAGTTTCCTCCCGGGAACCGAAGCTTTCTTT. Its translation: CASSFLPGTEAFF.

The chain joins TRBV5-4 to TRBJ2-5; D is perhaps TRBD1 (7 bases). Germline lookup yields CDR1 SGHNT and CDR2 YYREEE (reference sequence). This CDR3 contains 15 residues. Trimming cost V 1 base and J 5 bases, with 15 bases left between them. Written as DNA, the CDR3 is TGTGCCAGCAGCTTGCAAGACAGGGCGGGGGAGACCCAGTACTTC. This sequence encodes CASSLQDRAGETQYF.

The chain joins TRBV6-5 to TRBJ2-7, with D hard to call. Trimming cost V 6 bases and J 3 bases, with 15 bases left between them. Per the germline V gene, CDR1 is MNHEY and CDR2 is SVGAGI. The CDR3 loop spans 14 amino acids. The CDR3 nucleotides are TGTGCCAGCAGACACAATCACGGAGACTACGAGCAGTACTTC. This encodes CASRHNHGDYEQYF.

This chain joins TRBV5-4 and TRBJ2-3, with 16 bases matching TRBD2. Germline V lookup: CDR1 SGHNT, CDR2 YYREEE (reference sequence). With V trimmed by 4 bases and J by 2 bases, 4 bases remained unmatched. The CDR3 is made up of 17 amino acids. The CDR3 protein is CASSTGLAGGVTDTQYF. DNA for the CDR3: TGTGCCAGCAGCACGGGACTAGCGGGGGGGGTCACAGATACGCAGTATTTT.

V and J are TRBV12-3 or TRBV12-4 and TRBJ1-5; a possible D gene is TRBD1 (5 bases). The CDR3 has 12 residues. V lost 3 bases and J lost 6, with 6 bases in between. The CDR3 is CASSFGAQPQHF. CDR3 in DNA: TGTGCCAGCAGTTTCGGGGCTCAGCCCCAGCATTTT.

The chain couples TRBV6-5 to TRBJ1-2; D is perhaps TRBD1 (5 bases). This CDR3 is 12 amino acids long. The V gene lost 7 bases and the J gene lost 6 bases, with 12 bases spanning the gap. Germline V gives CDR1 MNHEY, CDR2 SVGAGI. The CDR3 sequence: CASTQSGNGYTF. CDR3 DNA sequence: TGTGCCAGCACCCAGTCAGGGAATGGCTACACCTTC.

V usage is TRBV11-3 and J usage is TRBJ2-3; D gene uncertain. In germline, CDR1 is SGHNT, CDR2 YENEEA. Trimming removed 3 bases at V and 2 bases at J, with 6 bases between. The CDR3 is made up of 13 amino acids. The CDR3 bases are TGTGCCAGCAGCTTCTCTGTCACAGATACGCAGTATTTT. This gives the protein CASSFSVTDTQYF.

V is TRBV5-1 and J is TRBJ1-2; D perhaps matches TRBD1 (5 bases). This CDR3 comprises 13 residues. Germline loops: CDR1 SGHRS, CDR2 YFSETQ. Trimming took off 0 bases at V and 8 bases at J, with 11 bases between the two ends. CDR3 in amino acids: CASSLERGGGYTF. The CDR3 nucleotides read TGCGCCAGCAGCTTGGAGAGGGGAGGGGGCTACACCTTC.

The chain is built from TRBV21-1 and TRBJ1-1; the table assigns TRBD1, which was not confirmed against the DNA. TRBV21-1 is labeled a pseudogene. The CDR3 has 17 residues. As DNA, the CDR3 is TGTGCCAGCAGCAAATCGGGACAGGGGGACACGCTGGCTGAAGCTTTCTTT. This codes for CASSKSGQGDTLAEAFF.

The chain couples TRBV10-1 to TRBJ2-7; D ambiguous. V gave up 0 bases and J gave up 3 bases, with 6 bases separating them. The CDR3 is 13 residues long. CDR1 is WNHNN, CDR2 SYGVQD, per germline (reference sequence). In DNA, the CDR3 is TGCGCCAGCAGTGAGTCTACACTCTACGAGCAGTACTTC. It yields the protein CASSESTLYEQYF.

The rearrangement links TRBV2 to TRBJ1-1; TRBD1 is a possible D gene (5 bases). With 6 bases removed from V and 6 bases from J, the gap between germline ends came to 14 bases. This CDR3 comprises 13 residues. In germline, CDR1 is SNHLY, CDR2 FYNNEI. The CDR3 DNA reads TGTGCCAGCAGATACCTAACGGGGGCTGAAGCTTTCTTT. Translated, it gives CASRYLTGAEAFF. Full variable domain (rest looked up from reference TRBV2 and TRBJ1-1): EPEVTQTPSHQVTQMGQEVILRCVPISNHLYFYWYRQILGQKVEFLVSFYNNEISEKSEIFDDQFSVERPDGSNFTLKIRSTKLEDSAMYFCASRYLTGAEAFFGQGTRLTVV.

The chain employs TRBV7-2 and TRBJ1-6; D not resolved. The CDR3 is made up of 14 amino acids. Trimming took off 1 base at V and 0 bases at J, with 1 base between the two ends. From germline, CDR1 is SGHTA and CDR2 FQGNSA. CDR3 nucleotide sequence: TGTGCCAGCAGCTTAGGCTCCTATAATTCACCCCTCCACTTT. It specifies CASSLGSYNSPLHF.

V and J are TRBV4-2 and TRBJ1-4; D is uncertain. Trimming removed 0 bases at V and 8 bases at J, with 4 bases between. In germline, CDR1 is LGHNA, CDR2 YNFKEQ. The CDR3 is made up of 12 amino acids. CDR3 protein: CASSQEREKLFF. For the CDR3, the DNA is TGTGCCAGCAGCCAAGAACGGGAAAAACTGTTTTTT.

This clone was seen only once. The genes are TRBV18 and TRBJ1-6, with 8 bases aligning to TRBD1. V was pared by 2 bases and J by 7 bases, with 4 bases of the junction left unmatched. Germline-derived CDR1 and CDR2 are KGHSH and LQKENI. The CDR3 runs 15 residues. The CDR3 DNA follows: TGTGCCAGCTCACCATACCAGGGGGCAAATTCACCCCTCCACTTT. It codes for CASSPYQGANSPLHF. Full variable domain (outside the CDR3, taken from reference TRBV18 and TRBJ1-6): NAGVMQNPRHLVRRRGQEARLRCSPMKGHSHVYWYRQLPEEGLKFMVYLQKENIIDESGMPKERFSAEFPKEGPSILRIQQVVRGDSAAYFCASSPYQGANSPLHFGNGTRLTVT.

This chain joins TRBV2 and TRBJ1-2, with 7 bases that match TRBD1. Unmatched junction bases numbered 1, after V lost 5 bases and J lost 4 bases. CDR1 is SNHLY, CDR2 FYNNEI, per germline. The length of the CDR3 is 12 residues. CDR3: CASSRDSYGYTF. The CDR3 nucleotides are TGTGCCAGCAGTCGGGACAGCTATGGCTACACCTTC.

J is TRBJ2-7 and V is TRBV6-5; D may be TRBD1 (6 bases). Per germline, CDR1 MNHEY and CDR2 SVGAGI. The CDR3 sequence is 14 residues long. With 5 bases removed from V and 10 bases from J, the gap between germline ends came to 21 bases. CDR3: CASSRHRDTGGQYF. As DNA, the CDR3 is TGTGCCAGCAGTCGTCATAGGGACACCGGAGGTCAGTACTTC.

J is TRBJ1-5 and V is TRBV28, with D possibly TRBD1 on 5 matching bases. This CDR3 region has 15 residues. The germline gives CDR1 MDHEN, CDR2 SYDVKM. V dropped 4 bases and J dropped 0 bases, with 10 bases sitting between them. CDR3 amino acids: CASSSGAYSNQPQHF. The CDR3 coding sequence is TGTGCCAGCAGTTCTGGGGCCTATAGCAATCAGCCCCAGCATTTT.

The rearrangement uses TRBV19 and TRBJ1-2; 7 bases are a match to TRBD1. The J segment lost 2 bases and the V segment lost 3 bases, leaving 6 bases of the junction unmatched. The CDR3 runs 15 residues. Germline V gene data show CDR1 as LNHDA and CDR2 as SQIVND (reference sequence). CDR3 nucleotides: TGTGCCAGTAGTATCCGACAGGGACTGAACTATGGCTACACCTTC. Its protein product is CASSIRQGLNYGYTF.

The genes are TRBV6-5 and TRBJ2-5, with D perhaps matching TRBD2 (7 bases). V lost 11 bases and J lost 2, with 12 bases in between. Germline V lookup: CDR1 MNHEY, CDR2 SVGAGI. This CDR3 is built from 12 residues. Written as DNA, the CDR3 is TGTGCCGTCGGGGGGCCGCAAGAGACCCAGTACTTC. It codes for CAVGGPQETQYF.

In nucleotides, the CDR3 is TGTGCCAGCAGTGAGAACAGGGGAACCAATTCACCCCTCCACTTT. This codes for CASSENRGTNSPLHF. The chain employs TRBV25-1 and TRBJ1-6, with TRBD1 matching 7 bases. Germline CDR1 reads MGHDK; CDR2 reads SYGVNS. With V trimmed by 3 bases and J by 7 bases, 6 bases remained unmatched. CDR3 size: 15 residues.

The chain couples TRBV30 to TRBJ1-2; tentative D call: TRBD1 (5 bases). This CDR3 comprises 12 residues. The V gene's germline CDR1 is GTSNPN and CDR2 SVGIG (reference sequence). Trimming removed 2 bases from V and 6 bases from J, with 10 bases in between. The CDR3 reads CAWSRGVDGYTF. The CDR3 nucleotides read TGTGCCTGGAGTCGGGGGGTAGATGGCTACACCTTC.